The 27 T cell receptor beta chains below were found in one sample sequenced in a study of blood T cell repertoires in COVID-19. The repertoire was sequenced with immunoSEQ multiplex PCR; TCRdb's copy has only in-frame clones and lacks some. In the table there are 40,000 to 45,000 clones, approximately 88% of which are singletons. Material for sequencing was peripheral blood. These receptor sequences come from a man aged 50-60 years with active COVID-19.

The V and J genes are TRBV11-3 and TRBJ2-1; TRBD1 agrees at 8 bases. In germline, CDR1 is SGHNT, CDR2 YENEEA. After removal of 5 bases from V and 9 bases from J, the junction contained 12 bases not matched to a gene. This CDR3 region has 15 residues. CDR3 nucleotide sequence: TGTGCCAGCAGCCCAACAGGGGGGTATGCCCGTGAGCAGTTCTTC. This codes for CASSPTGGYAREQFF.

In nucleotides, the CDR3 is TGTGCCAGCTCACCAACCCGGGGCATTCAGTACTTC. Encoded protein: CASSPTRGIQYF. The chain combines TRBV18 with TRBJ2-4; D is possibly TRBD2 (5 bases). CDR1 is KGHSH, CDR2 LQKENI, per germline. Trimming took 2 bases from V and 9 from J, leaving 8 bases between them. The CDR3 length is 12 residues. Supplemented by reference TRBV18 and TRBJ2-4, the full variable domain reads NAGVMQNPRHLVRRRGQEARLRCSPMKGHSHVYWYRQLPEEGLKFMVYLQKENIIDESGMPKERFSAEFPKEGPSILRIQQVVRGDSAAYFCASSPTRGIQYFGAGTRLSVL.

The rearrangement links TRBV20-1 to TRBJ2-3; D not certain. The CDR3 length is 11 residues. CDR1 and CDR2 from the germline V gene are DFQATT and SNEGSKA (reference sequence). V was shortened by 3 bases and J by 5 bases, with 6 bases between the two germline ends. The DNA of the CDR3 is TGCAGTGCTAGCCGAGGAGATACGCAGTATTTT. Its translation is CSASRGDTQYF.

This chain links TRBV29-1 with TRBJ1-5, with a tentative D call TRBD1 (6 bases). The CDR3 consists of 12 residues. Trimming took 7 bases from V and 5 from J, leaving 12 bases between them. Germline-derived CDR1 and CDR2 are SQVTM and ANQGSEA. The CDR3 loop reads CSGGGGDQPQHF. The DNA for the CDR3 is TGCAGCGGGGGAGGGGGGGATCAGCCCCAGCATTTT.

The chain has TRBV7-9 and TRBJ2-7; D is perhaps TRBD2 (6 bases). V was trimmed by 6 bases and J by 2 bases, leaving 17 bases between them. The CDR3 totals 15 residues. Germline V gene sequence: CDR1 SEHNR, CDR2 FQNEAQ (reference sequence). This CDR3 is CASSSGPRDPYEQYF. CDR3 in DNA: TGTGCCAGCAGTTCCGGCCCGCGGGACCCCTACGAGCAGTACTTC.

This chain links TRBV5-5 with TRBJ1-5; D perhaps matches TRBD1 (6 bases). Germline V CDR1 and CDR2: SGHKS, YYEKEE (reference sequence). This CDR3 region has 13 residues. The ends were cut back, 8 bases at V and 8 bases at J, with 17 bases in the middle. The chain's CDR3 is CASGQQRGKPQHF. CDR3 sequence (DNA): TGTGCCAGTGGACAGCAAAGAGGGAAGCCCCAGCATTTT.

The V and J genes are TRBV6-5 and TRBJ2-3; TRBD1 might be the D (5 bases). Germline V gives CDR1 MNHEY, CDR2 SVGAGI. The CDR3 is 14 residues long. Between the trimmed V and J ends, which lost 9 bases and 0 bases, there was a span of 13 bases. DNA for the CDR3: TGTGCCAGTACAGGACGTTTTAGCACAGATACGCAGTATTTT. Translated: CASTGRFSTDTQYF.

Turning to this clone: Compared with germline, one end of the junction differs, possibly owing to a read error. The rearrangement uses TRBV6-4 and TRBJ2-1, with TRBD1 matching 8 bases. The CDR3 runs 14 residues. Germline CDR1 and CDR2: MRHNA and SNTAGT. The DNA of the CDR3 is TGTGCCAGCAGCAGGGGGCCGTCCTCCAATGAGCAGTTCTTC. This sequence encodes CASSRGPSSNEQFF.

The chain carries TRBV28 and TRBJ1-6; 10 bases match TRBD1. CDR3 length: 17 amino acids. After removal of 6 bases from V and 2 bases from J, the junction contained 7 bases not matched to a gene. Germline CDR1 MDHEN, CDR2 SYDVKM. Here the CDR3 DNA reads TGTGCCAGCAGGACGGGACAGGGGAGCACCTATAATTCACCCCTCCACTTT. This codes for CASRTGQGSTYNSPLHF.

The chain carries TRBV2 and TRBJ2-7, with 12 bases matching TRBD1. CDR1 SNHLY and CDR2 FYNNEI come from the germline V gene. V was pared by 6 bases and J by 2 bases, with 2 bases of the junction left unmatched. The CDR3 sequence is 14 residues long. The DNA for the CDR3 is TGTGCCAGCAGGGGACAGGGGGCCCCCTACGAGCAGTACTTC. Its translation: CASRGQGAPYEQYF. Full variable domain (missing parts from reference TRBV2 and TRBJ2-7): EPEVTQTPSHQVTQMGQEVILRCVPISNHLYFYWYRQILGQKVEFLVSFYNNEISEKSEIFDDQFSVERPDGSNFTLKIRSTKLEDSAMYFCASRGQGAPYEQYFGPGTRLTVT.

This chain links TRBV6-5 with TRBJ2-2; possible D gene TRBD1, 6 bases. V lost 7 bases to trimming and J lost 1 base, with 10 bases between them. The CDR3 covers 14 residues. Per germline, CDR1 MNHEY and CDR2 SVGAGI. CDR3 loop: CASKRQENTGELFF. The CDR3 nucleotides are TGTGCCAGCAAAAGACAGGAGAACACCGGGGAGCTGTTTTTT.

The rearrangement links TRBV9 to TRBJ1-1, with D tentatively TRBD1 (6 bases). The V gene lost 0 bases and the J gene lost 4 bases, with 10 bases spanning the gap. The CDR3 is 14 residues long. Germline CDR1 is SGDLS and CDR2 is YYNGEE. The CDR3 sequence is CASSVGGGGTEAFF. The CDR3 bases are TGTGCCAGCAGCGTAGGGGGAGGGGGCACTGAAGCTTTCTTT.

A few counts support this clone. The V call is TRBV6-6, the J call TRBJ2-1, with TRBD2 identical over 8 bases. The germline gives CDR1 MNHNY, CDR2 SVGAGI (reference sequence). The CDR3 sequence is 11 residues long. Unmatched junction bases numbered 0, after V lost 8 bases and J lost 6 bases. CDR3 in amino acids: CASREGNEQFF. The CDR3 DNA sequence: TGTGCCAGCCGGGAGGGCAATGAGCAGTTCTTC.

CDR3 amino acids: CSVAGQLKAFF. DNA for the CDR3: TGCAGCGTAGCCGGACAGCTTAAAGCTTTCTTT. The chain uses TRBV29-1 and TRBJ1-1; D might be TRBD1 (6 bases). The germline V gene has CDR1 SQVTM and CDR2 ANQGSEA. Trimming shortened V by 6 bases and J by 9 bases, and 14 bases separated the two germline ends. The CDR3 has 11 residues.

This clone has a single count. The chain carries TRBV4-2 and TRBJ1-4, with a possible D match to TRBD1 (6 bases). Germline CDR1 and CDR2: LGHNA and YNFKEQ. Trimming removed 2 bases at V and 0 bases at J, with 10 bases between. The CDR3 spans 16 residues. The CDR3 is CASSQPPGATNEKLFF. Here the CDR3 DNA reads TGTGCCAGCAGCCAACCTCCAGGGGCAACTAATGAAAAACTGTTTTTT.

This clone was picked up one time. The CDR3 protein is CASSLSGQGYSQPQHF. For the CDR3, the DNA is TGTGCCAGCAGTTTATCGGGACAGGGTTATAGTCAGCCCCAGCATTTT. The V call is TRBV27, the J call TRBJ1-5; TRBD1 matches 9 bases. CDR3 length: 16 residues. Germline CDR1 reads MNHEY; CDR2 reads SMNVEV (reference sequence). Trimming took 0 bases from V and 6 from J; bases not matched to a gene: 6.

This sequence joins TRBV6-2 or TRBV6-3 and TRBJ2-5; D call uncertain. CDR1 MNHEY and CDR2 SVGEGT come from the germline V gene. This CDR3 is 13 amino acids long. Trimming left V 6 bases short and J 7 bases short, with 15 bases between. In DNA, the CDR3 is TGTGCCAGCAGCCCCCTGAGTTCAGGGACCCAGTACTTC. This translates into CASSPLSSGTQYF.

The chain has TRBV5-1 and TRBJ2-7; no clear D gene. From germline, CDR1 is SGHRS and CDR2 YFSETQ. The CDR3 totals 12 residues. V was cut by 1 base and J by 2 bases, with 4 bases left in between. The CDR3 coding sequence is TGCGCCAGCAGCTTGCCTACCTACGAGCAGTACTTC. Its translation is CASSLPTYEQYF.

The V and J genes are TRBV28 and TRBJ1-1, with 7 bases aligning to TRBD1. From germline, CDR1 is MDHEN and CDR2 SYDVKM. V shed 5 bases, J shed 1 base, and the junction held 10 bases outside the gene matches. The CDR3 length is 16 residues. The CDR3 loop reads CASSSLDRQRNTEAFF. In nucleotides, the CDR3 is TGTGCCAGCAGTAGTTTGGACAGGCAAAGGAACACTGAAGCTTTCTTT.

The CDR3 sequence: CASSYASESTGELFF. In DNA, the CDR3 is TGTGCCAGCAGTTACGCTAGCGAGTCCACCGGGGAGCTGTTTTTT. The J gene is TRBJ2-2, the V gene TRBV6-5, with D maybe TRBD2 (6 bases). This CDR3 spans 15 amino acids. From germline, CDR1 is MNHEY and CDR2 SVGAGI. V lost 2 bases, J lost 4 bases, and 11 bases lay in between.

V and J are TRBV12-3 or TRBV12-4 and TRBJ2-7; no clear D. V lost 1 base and J lost 5, with 9 bases in between. The CDR3 runs to 13 residues. In DNA, the CDR3 is TGTGCCAGCAGTTTAGGGTCCGCTAACGAGCAGTACTTC. Residues: CASSLGSANEQYF.

V gene TRBV28 combines with J gene TRBJ1-4, with 8 nucleotides matching TRBD1. The CDR3 spans 16 residues. Trimming removed 7 bases from V and 12 bases from J; junction bases left unmatched: 19. Germline-derived CDR1 and CDR2 are MDHEN and SYDVKM. This CDR3 reads CASKNTGGRDANQLFF. DNA of the CDR3: TGTGCCAGCAAAAATACAGGGGGACGAGACGCTAACCAACTGTTTTTT.

The rearrangement joins TRBV7-2 to TRBJ2-7, with 7 bases that match TRBD2. Trimming at V came to 5 bases and at J to 0 bases, leaving 7 bases not matched to a gene. Germline-derived CDR1 and CDR2 are SGHTA and FQGNSA. The CDR3 length is 15 residues. The CDR3 protein is CASSVGLGSSYEQYF. CDR3 coding DNA: TGTGCCAGCAGCGTAGGACTAGGGAGCTCCTACGAGCAGTACTTC.

This clone has more than one count but fewer than ten. V and J are TRBV7-2 and TRBJ2-7, with TRBD2 matching over 9 bases. The J segment lost 3 bases and the V segment lost 3 bases, leaving 3 bases of the junction unmatched. Germline V CDR1 and CDR2: SGHTA, FQGNSA. CDR3 length: 14 amino acids. The chain's CDR3 is CASSFGAGGYEQYF. The CDR3 DNA is TGTGCCAGCAGCTTCGGAGCGGGAGGCTACGAGCAGTACTTC.

This clone was recorded once. The chain carries TRBV7-2 and TRBJ2-2; TRBD2 aligns across 14 bases. The CDR3 extends over 17 amino acids. V lost 5 bases, J lost 5 bases, and 7 bases stayed unmatched. Germline V gene data show CDR1 as SGHTA and CDR2 as FQGNSA. The CDR3: CASSHGLAGGSTGELFF. CDR3 DNA: TGTGCCAGCAGCCACGGACTAGCGGGAGGATCGACCGGGGAGCTGTTTTTT.

This sequence joins TRBV4-2 and TRBJ1-2, with TRBD1 as a possible D gene (6 bases). Germline loops: CDR1 LGHNA, CDR2 YNFKEQ. This CDR3 region has 15 residues. V was cut by 0 bases and J by 2 bases, with 10 bases left in between. In DNA form, the CDR3 reads TGTGCCAGCAGCCAAGAAGCGGGACACAACTATGGCTACACCTTC. Translating gives CASSQEAGHNYGYTF.

This chain uses TRBV7-6 with TRBJ2-5; D possibly corresponds to TRBD2 (6 bases). Trimming left V 2 bases short and J 5 bases short, with 15 bases between. CDR1 and CDR2 from the germline V gene are SGHVS and FNYEAQ. The CDR3 is 15 amino acids. CDR3 region: CASSLYVGGEETQYF. The CDR3 nucleotides are TGTGCCAGCAGCTTATACGTGGGAGGCGAGGAGACCCAGTACTTC. Full variable domain (rest looked up from reference TRBV7-6 and TRBJ2-5): GAGVSQSPRYKVTKRGQDVALRCDPISGHVSLYWYRQALGQGPEFLTYFNYEAQQDKSGLPNDRFSAERPEGSISTLTIQRTEQRDSAMYRCASSLYVGGEETQYFGPGTRLLVL.